Listed below are T cell receptor beta chains from one sample, sequenced in a study of T-cell reconstitution after alpha-beta-depleted transplantation in children. TCRdb used MiXCR to reprocess the PCR reads, holding one entry per CDR3 protein. The sample has under 250,000 distinct CDR3 sequences, around a sixth seen once. This specimen consisted of PBMCs, mostly from graft donor cells, obtained 360 days after TCRalphabeta/CD19-depleted stem cell transplant. Receptor source: a male patient aged 2-15 years who had a stem cell transplant for acute lymphoblastic leukemia, so the T cells may come from the graft donor. Each CDR3 is given with its conserved first and last residue. The D gene is left open where the match is weak. Clone size appears in some rows only: once, few, many, or a class for an expanded clone.

-	TRBJ1-2	TRBV20-1	-	CSARDRGPNYGYTF	TGCAGTGCTAGGGACCGGGGGCCTAACTATGGCTACACCTTC
-	TRBJ2-7	TRBV28	TRBD2	CASSFFSSGSYEQYF	TGTGCCAGCAGTTTTTTTTCTAGCGGGAGTTACGAGCAGTACTTC
-	TRBJ2-5	TRBV7-2	-	CASSPRGGRRETQYF	TGTGCCAGCAGCCCCCGTGGGGGGCGCCGGGAGACCCAGTACTTC
-	TRBJ2-5	TRBV6-2/TRBV6-3	-	CASSYGVETQYF	TGTGCCAGCAGTTACGGCGTGGAGACCCAGTACTTC
few	TRBJ2-1	TRBV5-1	-	CASSLEGRVSNNEQFF	TGCGCCAGCAGCTTGGAGGGGCGAGTGTCGAACAATGAGCAGTTCTTC
-	TRBJ2-2	TRBV28	-	CASSLWRGYRNTGELFF	TGTGCCAGCAGTTTATGGAGGGGGTATAGGAACACCGGGGAGCTGTTTTTT
few	TRBJ2-1	TRBV29-1	TRBD2	CSVQGGSSYNEQFF	TGCAGCGTTCAAGGCGGGAGCTCCTACAATGAGCAGTTCTTC
few	TRBJ2-7	TRBV14	-	CASSQVAGYEQYF	TGTGCCAGCAGCCAAGTGGCGGGCTACGAGCAGTACTTC
few	TRBJ2-2	TRBV4-3	TRBD1	CASSLRTGSTGELFF	TGCGCCAGCAGCCTTCGGACAGGGAGCACCGGGGAGCTGTTTTTT
-	TRBJ2-3	TRBV11-2	TRBD2	CASSLDLAGVVSSAADTQYF	TGTGCCAGCAGCTTAGATCTAGCGGGGGTGGTGTCGTCTGCAGCAGATACGCAGTATTTT
-	TRBJ2-5	TRBV5-1	-	CASREGGETQYF	TGCGCCAGCCGAGAGGGAGGAGAGACCCAGTACTTC
-	TRBJ2-1	TRBV4-2	-	CASSQREPTAGEQFF	TGTGCCAGCAGCCAGAGGGAACCCACTGCGGGTGAGCAGTTCTTC
few	TRBJ1-5	TRBV20-1	-	CSAIPGASNQPQHF	TGCAGTGCTATCCCAGGGGCCTCGAATCAGCCCCAGCATTTT
-	TRBJ1-5	TRBV12-3/TRBV12-4	TRBD1	CASSFRQGARQPQHF	TGTGCCAGCAGTTTTCGGCAGGGGGCGCGTCAGCCCCAGCATTTT
-	TRBJ2-5	TRBV20-1	TRBD1	CSALGQDVQETQYF	TGCAGTGCCCTAGGACAGGACGTTCAAGAGACCCAGTACTTC
-	TRBJ2-2	TRBV6-1	-	CASTRGTGNTGELFF	TGTGCCAGCACCCGAGGGACGGGGAACACCGGGGAGCTGTTTTTT
few	TRBJ2-1	TRBV2	TRBD2	CAGGGRDYNEQFF	TGTGCCGGGGGGGGGAGGGATTACAATGAGCAGTTCTTC
-	TRBJ1-5	TRBV11-1	-	CASSFAPTGAYSNQPQHF	TGTGCCAGCAGCTTTGCCCCGACGGGGGCATATAGCAATCAGCCCCAGCATTTT
-	TRBJ1-3	TRBV7-8	-	CASSFSHETYGGNTIYF	TGTGCCAGCAGCTTCTCCCACGAAACTTATGGTGGAAACACCATATATTTT
-	TRBJ2-5	TRBV9	-	CASGHHQETQYF	TGTGCCAGTGGACACCACCAAGAGACCCAGTACTTC
few	TRBJ2-1	TRBV7-9	TRBD2	CASSTTATSGRWYEQFF	TGTGCCAGCAGCACGACCGCGACTAGCGGGAGGTGGTATGAGCAGTTCTTC
few	TRBJ1-5	TRBV12-3/TRBV12-4	-	CASSPDRGRNQPQHF	TGTGCCAGCAGTCCGGACCGGGGGCGAAATCAGCCCCAGCATTTT
-	TRBJ2-1	TRBV5-1	TRBD2	CASSTGLAEANEQFF	TGCGCCAGCAGCACGGGACTAGCGGAGGCGAATGAGCAGTTCTTC
-	TRBJ2-1	TRBV7-2	-	CASSQVPNEQFF	TGTGCCAGCAGCCAGGTTCCCAATGAGCAGTTCTTC
-	TRBJ1-5	TRBV2	-	CASKTAHSNQPQHF	TGTGCCAGCAAGACAGCGCATAGCAATCAGCCCCAGCATTTT
-	TRBJ1-4	TRBV10-3	-	CAISGPGPNEKLFF	TGTGCCATCAGTGGCCCAGGGCCTAATGAAAAACTGTTTTTT
-	TRBJ1-1	TRBV7-9	-	CASSLQGGDTEAFF	TGTGCCAGCAGCTTACAAGGGGGGGACACTGAAGCTTTCTTT